These 5 T cell receptor beta chains were sequenced from one sample in a study of T cells after yellow fever vaccination. From the 5' RACE reads, TCRdb called clonotypes with MiXCR, one entry per CDR3 protein. Seen here are about 350,000 distinct CDR3 sequences, over 4% observed once, and the top ten hold under 30%. Sample: PBMCs, taken 5 days after the yellow fever booster vaccination. All receptors come from a man aged 18 to 30 who received the YFV17D yellow fever vaccine.

This clonotype came up a few times. The CDR3 loop reads CASSVLSGGDEQFF. CDR3 bases: TGTGCCAGCAGCGTATTAAGCGGGGGCGATGAGCAGTTCTTC. This sequence joins TRBV9 and TRBJ2-1; TRBD2 aligns across 8 bases. This CDR3 has 14 residues. Germline lookup yields CDR1 SGDLS and CDR2 YYNGEE. The V gene end was trimmed by 1 base and the J gene end by 8 bases; junction bases not matched to a gene: 5.

This clonotype was counted at least ten times. The chain uses TRBV7-9 and TRBJ1-5; the D is unclear. Trimming took 10 bases from V and 5 from J, leaving 12 bases between them. The CDR3 has 12 residues. Germline CDR1 is SEHNR and CDR2 is FQNEAQ (reference sequence). Here the CDR3 DNA reads TGTGCCACCCAAAGGATAGATCAGCCCCAGCATTTT. Protein product: CATQRIDQPQHF.

This clonotype has a handful of counts. The chain links TRBV7-6 to TRBJ1-6; D is unresolved. Germline V gene lookup returns CDR1 SGHVS and CDR2 FNYEAQ. Deletions cut 6 bases from V and 0 bases from J, with 9 bases between. The CDR3 has 15 amino acids. CDR3 nucleotides: TGTGCCAGCAGTTCGAGCAGCTCCTATAATTCACCCCTCCACTTT. It is translated as CASSSSSSYNSPLHF. The entire variable domain, with the rest obtained from reference TRBV7-6 and TRBJ1-6, is as follows: GAGVSQSPRYKVTKRGQDVALRCDPISGHVSLYWYRQALGQGPEFLTYFNYEAQQDKSGLPNDRFSAERPEGSISTLTIQRTEQRDSAMYRCASSSSSSYNSPLHFGNGTRLTVT.

This clonotype was detected a few times. This chain connects TRBV1 to TRBJ2-5; the table assigns TRBD2, which was not confirmed against the DNA. TRBV1 is given as a pseudogene. The CDR3 runs to 15 residues. CDR3 region: CTSSQVYGPKETQYF. DNA for the CDR3: TGCACCAGCAGCCAAGTCTACGGGCCGAAAGAGACCCAGTACTTC.

This clonotype was seen more than once but under ten times. This chain joins TRBV29-1 and TRBJ1-2; D perhaps matches TRBD1 (6 bases). The V end was cut by 7 bases, the J end by 3 bases, with 15 bases between. The V gene's germline CDR1 is SQVTM and CDR2 ANQGSEA. The CDR3 sequence is 13 residues long. CDR3 sequence reads: CSAWTVGDYGYTF. As DNA, the CDR3 is TGCAGCGCCTGGACAGTGGGCGACTATGGCTACACCTTC.